The 13 T cell receptor beta chains given below trace back to one sample, sequenced in a study of radiotherapy plus CTLA-4 blockade in lung cancer. Sequencing used immunoSEQ multiplex PCR; TCRdb keeps in-frame clones, though not all of them. Of some 60,000 clones listed, around four fifths are singletons. The material sequenced was peripheral blood, taken from a patient treated with radiotherapy plus ipilimumab. The receptors derive from a human donor with non-small cell lung cancer who had a partial response to radiotherapy plus ipilimumab.

The chain combines TRBV6-5 with TRBJ2-7; 9 nucleotides match TRBD1. With V trimmed by 2 bases and J by 0 bases, 2 bases remained unmatched. The germline CDR1 and CDR2 sequences are MNHEY and SVGAGI. This CDR3 has 15 amino acids. The CDR3 DNA follows: TGTGCCAGCAGTTACGGGACAGGGTACTCCTACGAGCAGTACTTC. Protein sequence: CASSYGTGYSYEQYF.

This clone has only one observation. The chain carries TRBV30 and TRBJ1-3; D may be TRBD1 (6 bases). Trimming removed 4 bases from V and 3 bases from J, with 7 bases in between. The germline V gene encodes CDR1 GTSNPN and CDR2 SVGIG (reference sequence). CDR3 length equals 12 residues. The CDR3 is CAWNRVGNTIYF. The CDR3 region has the DNA TGTGCCTGGAACAGGGTTGGAAACACCATATATTTT. The whole variable domain, filled in from reference TRBV30 and TRBJ1-3, reads SQTIHQWPATLVQPVGSPLSLECTVEGTSNPNLYWYRQAAGRGLQLLFYSVGIGQISSEVPQNLSASRPQDRQFILSSKKLLLSDSGFYLCAWNRVGNTIYFGEGSWLTVV.

The chain employs TRBV4-1 and TRBJ2-1, with D possibly TRBD1 on 6 matching bases. The CDR3 extends over 15 amino acids. The V gene lost 1 base and the J gene lost 7 bases, with 14 bases spanning the gap. In germline, CDR1 is MGHRA, CDR2 YSYEKL. The CDR3 spells CASSQALTGPNEQFF. The CDR3 nucleotides are TGCGCCAGCAGCCAAGCTTTGACAGGACCTAATGAGCAGTTCTTC.

V is TRBV7-2 and J is TRBJ2-5; unclear D gene. The germline V and J ends were trimmed by 7 bases and 1 base, with 4 bases remaining between them. The CDR3 loop spans 11 amino acids. Germline V gives CDR1 SGHTA, CDR2 FQGNSA. The CDR3 DNA is TGTGCCAGCACCTCCCAAGAGACCCAGTACTTC. Protein sequence: CASTSQETQYF. Full variable domain (missing parts from reference TRBV7-2 and TRBJ2-5): GAGVSQSPSNKVTEKGKDVELRCDPISGHTALYWYRQSLGQGLEFLIYFQGNSAPDKSGLPSDRFSAERTGGSVSTLTIQRTQQEDSAVYLCASTSQETQYFGPGTRLLVL.

This clone was counted once. The CDR3 bases are TGTGCCATCTCGGTGGGGGCAGCCTACGAGCAGTACTTC. The encoded protein is CAISVGAAYEQYF. The chain combines TRBV28 with TRBJ2-7, with D possibly TRBD1 on 6 matching bases. Germline assignment: CDR1 MDHEN and CDR2 SYDVKM. V was trimmed by 10 bases and J by 2 bases, leaving 15 bases between them. This CDR3 has 13 residues.

This chain joins TRBV6-1 and TRBJ1-1, with 10 bases fitting TRBD1. The ends lost 4 bases at V and 4 bases at J; junction bases unmatched: 9. Germline V CDR1 and CDR2: MNHNS, SASEGT. This CDR3 is 16 amino acids long. CDR3 residues: CASSAPGQGMGTEAFF. DNA of the CDR3: TGTGCCAGCAGTGCACCGGGACAGGGGATGGGCACTGAAGCTTTCTTT.

This chain connects TRBV7-3 to TRBJ2-3; TRBD2 matches at 13 bases. The CDR3 runs 17 residues. Germline V gene sequence: CDR1 SGHTA, CDR2 FQGTGA. V was clipped by 0 bases and J by 1 base; unmatched bases: 1. The CDR3 nucleotides read TGTGCCAGCAGCTTAACGACTAGCGGGGGGCGCACAGATACGCAGTATTTT. Protein product: CASSLTTSGGRTDTQYF.

The chain uses TRBV15 and TRBJ2-5; possibly TRBD2 for D (6 bases). Germline assignment: CDR1 LNHNV and CDR2 YYDKDF (reference sequence). CDR3 length equals 15 residues. Trimming took 5 bases from V and 5 from J, leaving 18 bases between them. The CDR3 DNA reads as TGTGCCACCAGCCTGGGCCCGCAGGGAGGCGAGACCCAGTACTTC. Residues: CATSLGPQGGETQYF.

This clone has more than one count but fewer than ten. The J gene is TRBJ2-7, the V gene TRBV5-1; TRBD1 agrees at 9 bases. The V gene's germline CDR1 is SGHRS and CDR2 YFSETQ. The V and J ends lost 3 bases and 2 bases, in that order; junction bases with no gene match: 6. The CDR3 covers 15 residues. CDR3 nucleotide sequence: TGCGCCAGCAGCTGGACAGGGGATCTCGCCTACGAGCAGTACTTC. This translates into CASSWTGDLAYEQYF.

V usage is TRBV6-5 and J usage is TRBJ2-7, with 9 bases matching TRBD2. This CDR3 has 16 residues. Looked up from germline, CDR1 is MNHEY and CDR2 is SVGAGI. J was trimmed by 2 bases and V by 0 bases; bases with no gene match: 5. The CDR3 sequence: CASSYSMAGGTYEQYF. CDR3 nucleotides: TGTGCCAGCAGTTACTCTATGGCGGGGGGGACCTACGAGCAGTACTTC.

V gene TRBV7-8 combines with J gene TRBJ1-1, with TRBD1 as a possible D gene (6 bases). Deletions cut 4 bases from V and 3 bases from J, with 12 bases between. Germline CDR1 is SGHVS and CDR2 is FQNEAQ. The CDR3 totals 14 residues. The CDR3 DNA sequence: TGTGCCAGCAGCTCGAAGGGGGGGGACACTGAAGCTTTCTTT. This encodes CASSSKGGDTEAFF.

The rearrangement links TRBV4-2 to TRBJ2-1, with 11 bases identical to TRBD1. V dropped 1 base and J dropped 7; count of bases not matched to a gene: 6. Per the germline V gene, CDR1 is LGHNA and CDR2 is YNFKEQ. This CDR3 comprises 16 residues. The CDR3 sequence is CASSQVGQGVSNEQFF. In DNA, the CDR3 is TGTGCCAGCAGCCAAGTGGGACAGGGGGTTTCAAATGAGCAGTTCTTC.

The table lists this clone with many counts. The chain has TRBV2 and TRBJ1-6, with D possibly TRBD1 on 6 matching bases. V was clipped by 6 bases and J by 0 bases, with 12 bases between them. Germline assignment: CDR1 SNHLY and CDR2 FYNNEI. This CDR3 has 16 residues. CDR3: CASRGGGYSYNSPLHF. The CDR3 DNA sequence: TGTGCCAGCAGGGGAGGGGGGTACTCCTATAATTCACCCCTCCACTTT.